This T cell receptor (beta chain) derives from a study of cytomegalovirus exposure and HLA in healthy donors. Overall study findings and caveats: Reportedly, HLA-A and HLA-B alleles of most subjects were accurately predicted from TCR beta. Later analysis indicated greater clonal expansion among HLA-associated TCR beta chains than among equally common other chains. An apparent linkage of common viral pathogens to several of the most significant clusters emerged in a later analysis.

The PCR had 60 Vbeta and 13 Jbeta primers. The repertoire was sequenced with immunoSEQ multiplex PCR; TCRdb's copy has only in-frame clones and lacks some. The profile shows roughly 190,000 clones, 60% to 80% of them singletons. This CDR3 spans 13 amino acids. Trimming cost V 0 bases and J 6 bases, with 10 bases left between them. Germline V gives CDR1 SGHDT, CDR2 YYEEEE. For this clone: Antigen specificity is unknown.

The sequenced sample was PBMCs. The chain carries TRBV5-6 and TRBJ2-7, with D possibly matching TRBD2 (5 bases). The clonotype originates from a woman under 30 in good health and CMV-seronegative. DNA of the CDR3: TGTGCCAGCAGCTTGGTTGGAGGTCTCGAGCAGTACTTC. This codes for CASSLVGGLEQYF.